This entry lists 28 T cell receptor beta chains sequenced from one sample in a study of cytomegalovirus exposure and HLA in healthy donors (dated 2017 in TCRdb). Library method: the immunoSEQ multiplex PCR assay. For the multiplex PCR, a mixture combining 60 forward primers for TCR Vbeta segments and 13 reverse primers for TCR Jbeta segments was used. The immuneACCESS repertoire file appears here via TCRdb, limited to in-frame rearrangements. These files lack a portion of the clones; in checked studies, under half of the deficit traces to unresolved V genes, and the cause of the others is not known. The sample table records about 140,000 clones; 70% to 85% of these occur just once. Of the sample, 1.9% is held by the ten largest clones. Sequenced sample: PBMCs. The receptors shown here come from a woman between 40 and 50 years old in good health and CMV-seronegative.

This chain joins TRBV28 and TRBJ1-2; D may be TRBD1 (6 bases). The germline CDR1 and CDR2 sequences are MDHEN and SYDVKM. The V gene lost 8 bases and the J gene lost 5 bases, with 15 bases spanning the gap. This CDR3 has 13 amino acids. CDR3 DNA sequence: TGTGCCAGCCTGGTGGGGACAACTTATGGCTACACCTTC. It yields the protein CASLVGTTYGYTF.

This chain uses TRBV11-2 with TRBJ1-2; TRBD1 agrees at 7 bases. Germline loops: CDR1 SGHAT, CDR2 FQNNGV. The V and J ends lost 5 bases and 5 bases, in that order; junction bases with no gene match: 5. The CDR3 runs to 13 residues. The CDR3 DNA follows: TGTGCCAGCAGCCCCGACAGGGAGTATGGCTACACCTTC. Its protein product is CASSPDREYGYTF.

V is TRBV7-3 and J is TRBJ2-1; D is unresolved. Germline V lookup: CDR1 SGHTA, CDR2 FQGTGA. The V gene lost 2 bases and the J gene lost 6 bases, with 14 bases spanning the gap. The CDR3 loop spans 15 amino acids. The CDR3 DNA is TGTGCCAGCAGCTTACTATACTCGGGTAGCAATGAGCAGTTCTTC. Residues: CASSLLYSGSNEQFF.

The chain joins TRBV11-2 to TRBJ2-1, with 8 bases fitting TRBD2. Trimming cost V 8 bases and J 8 bases; bases outside gene matches: 14. Germline V CDR1 and CDR2: SGHAT, FQNNGV. There are 15 residues in the CDR3. The CDR3 loop is CASRWRAGVEDEQFF. The DNA of the CDR3 is TGTGCCAGCCGCTGGCGAGCGGGGGTCGAGGATGAGCAGTTCTTC.

This chain links TRBV9 with TRBJ1-3; D is undetermined. Germline V gene lookup returns CDR1 SGDLS and CDR2 YYNGEE. V lost 4 bases, J lost 2 bases, and 10 bases lay in between. The length of the CDR3 is 14 residues. The CDR3 DNA is TGTGCCAGCAGCCCCACACAGCCTGGAAACACCATATATTTT. This encodes CASSPTQPGNTIYF.

V usage is TRBV5-1 and J usage is TRBJ2-7, with 11 bases that match TRBD2. Germline loops: CDR1 SGHRS, CDR2 YFSETQ. This CDR3 comprises 19 residues. V lost 0 bases, J lost 5 bases, and 16 bases stayed unmatched. For the CDR3, the DNA is TGCGCCAGCAGCTTGGCGTTTGAACGAACTAGCGGGAGAACCCACGAGCAGTACTTC. Its protein is CASSLAFERTSGRTHEQYF.

Worth noting for this clone: Different DNA sequences within this sample yield the same CDR3. V usage is TRBV4-1 and J usage is TRBJ1-3, with TRBD1 matching 10 bases. This CDR3 contains 15 residues. Germline V CDR1 and CDR2: MGHRA, YSYEKL. The V gene end was trimmed by 3 bases and the J gene end by 5 bases; junction bases not matched to a gene: 4. CDR3 DNA sequence: TGCGCCAGCAGCCAGCCGGGACAGGGGAGAAACACCATATATTTT. This codes for CASSQPGQGRNTIYF.

This rearrangement joins TRBV16 to TRBJ2-4; 7 nucleotides agree with TRBD1. The CDR3 totals 18 residues. With 2 bases clipped from V and 1 base from J, the junction kept 11 bases outside the gene matches. Germline CDR1 is KGHSY and CDR2 is FQNENV. The chain's CDR3 is CASSQVRLEGAAKNIQYF. CDR3 DNA: TGTGCCAGCAGCCAAGTTCGGTTAGAGGGGGCGGCCAAAAACATTCAGTACTTC.

The chain combines TRBV5-4 with TRBJ2-7, with 13 bases matching TRBD2. V dropped 4 bases and J dropped 7; count of bases not matched to a gene: 11. Germline V gene lookup returns CDR1 SGHNT and CDR2 YYREEE (reference sequence). The CDR3 runs 16 residues. The CDR3 loop reads CASSPPGTSGIWEQYF. DNA for the CDR3: TGTGCCAGCAGCCCGCCCGGGACTAGCGGGATTTGGGAGCAGTACTTC.

CDR3 coding DNA: TGTGCCAGCAGTTTAGACAGGGGGTCGCAGCCCCAGCATTTT. Translated: CASSLDRGSQPQHF. V and J are TRBV6-5 and TRBJ1-5; 9 bases fit TRBD1. Germline V lookup: CDR1 MNHEY, CDR2 SVGAGI. With V trimmed by 4 bases and J by 7 bases, 5 bases remained unmatched. The CDR3 has 14 amino acids.

The chain combines TRBV15 with TRBJ2-1; 11 nucleotides align to TRBD2. V shed 5 bases and J 3 bases; nucleotides not matched to a gene: 3. CDR1 LNHNV and CDR2 YYDKDF come from the germline V gene (reference sequence). The CDR3 length is 15 residues. In nucleotides, the CDR3 is TGTGCCACCAGCCCGACTAGCGGGAACTACAATGAGCAGTTCTTC. This translates into CATSPTSGNYNEQFF. Full variable domain (missing parts from reference TRBV15 and TRBJ2-1): DAMVIQNPRYQVTQFGKPVTLSCSQTLNHNVMYWYQQKSSQAPKLLFHYYDKDFNNEADTPDNFQSRRPNTSFCFLDIRSPGLGDTAMYLCATSPTSGNYNEQFFGPGTRLTVL.

The gene calls are TRBV5-4 and TRBJ2-2; D gene ambiguous. Germline CDR1 reads SGHNT; CDR2 reads YYREEE (reference sequence). This CDR3 comprises 12 residues. V was pared by 4 bases and J by 3 bases, with 4 bases between. The CDR3 region is CASSEDTGELFF. The CDR3 region has the DNA TGTGCCAGCAGCGAGGACACCGGGGAGCTGTTTTTT. The full variable domain, rest sourced from reference TRBV5-4 and TRBJ2-2, is ETGVTQSPTHLIKTRGQQVTLRCSSQSGHNTVSWYQQALGQGPQFIFQYYREEENGRGNFPPRFSGLQFPNYSSELNVNALELDDSALYLCASSEDTGELFFGEGSRLTVL.

The V and J genes are TRBV18 and TRBJ2-3, with D possibly TRBD2 on 6 matching bases. CDR1 and CDR2 from the germline V gene are KGHSH and LQKENI. This CDR3 contains 14 residues. Trimming stripped 2 bases from V and 4 bases from J, with 10 bases between. CDR3 bases: TGTGCCAGCTCACCAGGGACTGGGCCAGATACGCAGTATTTT. The encoded protein is CASSPGTGPDTQYF.

The chain carries TRBV27 and TRBJ1-4; D may be TRBD1 (5 bases). Germline CDR1 reads MNHEY; CDR2 reads SMNVEV (reference sequence). Deletions cut 2 bases from V and 5 bases from J, with 27 bases between. This CDR3 spans 20 amino acids. The CDR3 reads CASSLALGRVLRVSNEKLFF. DNA for the CDR3: TGTGCCAGCAGTTTAGCCCTGGGGCGCGTCCTGCGTGTTTCGAATGAAAAACTGTTTTTT.

The gene calls are TRBV5-1 and TRBJ2-5; D might be TRBD2 (5 bases). The CDR3 extends over 14 amino acids. V lost 0 bases, J lost 4 bases, and 10 bases lay in between. CDR1 is SGHRS, CDR2 YFSETQ, per germline. For the CDR3, the DNA is TGCGCCAGCAGCTTGGCCGGGGTCGCAGAGACCCAGTACTTC. It is translated as CASSLAGVAETQYF.

This rearrangement joins TRBV4-1 to TRBJ2-7, with 8 bases that match TRBD2. Germline V gives CDR1 MGHRA, CDR2 YSYEKL. There are 18 residues in the CDR3. V shed 0 bases and J 3 bases; nucleotides not matched to a gene: 13. Here the CDR3 reads CASSQELLSGTELYEQYF. The CDR3 region has the DNA TGCGCCAGCAGCCAAGAACTTCTTAGCGGGACCGAACTCTACGAGCAGTACTTC.

DNA for the CDR3: TGTGCCAGCAGCCGCAATGCGGGGGCCGCCTCTGGGGCCAACGTCCTGACTTTC. Protein sequence: CASSRNAGAASGANVLTF. The rearrangement links TRBV7-9 to TRBJ2-6; TRBD2 is a possible D gene (7 bases). V was trimmed by 5 bases and J by 0 bases, leaving 17 bases between them. The length of the CDR3 is 18 residues. CDR1 is SEHNR, CDR2 FQNEAQ, per germline (reference sequence).

The chain uses TRBV28 and TRBJ2-2; 9 bases are a match to TRBD2. The length of the CDR3 is 22 residues. Losses at the gene ends were 1 base for V and 0 bases for J; bases not matched to a gene: 18. Germline CDR1 reads MDHEN; CDR2 reads SYDVKM. DNA of the CDR3: TGTGCCAGCAGTTTATACCTCTTTAGCGGGAGTCGACAAAACGCGAACACCGGGGAGCTGTTTTTT. The encoded protein is CASSLYLFSGSRQNANTGELFF.

This clone was seen only a few times. The chain is built from TRBV7-3 and TRBJ2-3, with TRBD2 matching over 7 bases. With 4 bases clipped from V and 2 bases from J, the junction kept 3 bases outside the gene matches. The CDR3 extends over 14 amino acids. Germline V lookup: CDR1 SGHTA, CDR2 FQGTGA. CDR3 in DNA: TGTGCCAGCAGCTGGCTAGCGGACACAGATACGCAGTATTTT. Protein: CASSWLADTDTQYF.

The gene calls are TRBV2 and TRBJ2-1; TRBD2 might be the D (6 bases). From germline, CDR1 is SNHLY and CDR2 FYNNEI. The CDR3 runs to 13 residues. V was cut by 10 bases and J by 5 bases, with 15 bases left in between. The CDR3 here is CATKYGGDNEQFF. The CDR3 bases are TGTGCCACCAAATACGGGGGAGACAATGAGCAGTTCTTC.

This clone was detected only once. The chain employs TRBV21-1 and TRBJ1-2; TRBD1 was called by the table and not checked on the DNA. TRBV21-1 is annotated as a pseudogene. The CDR3 spans 14 residues. CDR3 sequence reads: CASSKEQFNYGYTF. The CDR3 coding sequence is TGTGCCAGCAGCAAAGAACAGTTCAACTATGGCTACACCTTC.

The chain is built from TRBV6-5 and TRBJ2-2, with TRBD1 as a possible D gene (6 bases). Trimming shortened V by 5 bases and J by 7 bases, and 14 bases separated the two germline ends. Germline values: CDR1 MNHEY, CDR2 SVGAGI. This CDR3 has 14 residues. CDR3 amino acids: CASSHRESGGELFF. The CDR3 DNA reads as TGTGCCAGCAGTCACAGGGAGTCGGGCGGGGAGCTGTTTTTT.

The chain has TRBV15 and TRBJ1-5; possibly TRBD1 for D (5 bases). Germline V CDR1 and CDR2: LNHNV, YYDKDF (reference sequence). V was trimmed by 0 bases and J by 5 bases, leaving 8 bases between them. CDR3 length: 14 amino acids. The CDR3 spells CATSREGGYQPQHF. The CDR3 nucleotides are TGTGCCACCAGCAGAGAGGGGGGGTATCAGCCCCAGCATTTT. Using reference TRBV15 and TRBJ1-5 for the parts outside the CDR3, the full variable domain is DAMVIQNPRYQVTQFGKPVTLSCSQTLNHNVMYWYQQKSSQAPKLLFHYYDKDFNNEADTPDNFQSRRPNTSFCFLDIRSPGLGDTAMYLCATSREGGYQPQHFGDGTRLSIL.

This chain uses TRBV4-2 with TRBJ2-3; D is unclear. Trimming stripped 0 bases from V and 1 base from J, with 8 bases between. Germline V CDR1 and CDR2: LGHNA, YNFKEQ. The CDR3 is 15 amino acids. The CDR3 spells CASSQDQYRTDTQYF. The CDR3 bases are TGTGCCAGCAGCCAAGATCAGTACCGCACAGATACGCAGTATTTT.

This sequence joins TRBV19 and TRBJ2-1; D is uncertain. Germline V gene lookup returns CDR1 LNHDA and CDR2 SQIVND (reference sequence). V lost 10 bases, J lost 3 bases, and 7 bases lay in between. The CDR3 consists of 11 residues. CDR3 DNA sequence: TGTGCCACGAGTGTCTACAATGAGCAGTTCTTC. As protein: CATSVYNEQFF.

V usage is TRBV2 and J usage is TRBJ1-4; no definite D call. Trimming took off 3 bases at V and 3 bases at J, with 11 bases between the two ends. The germline CDR1 and CDR2 sequences are SNHLY and FYNNEI. This CDR3 is built from 15 residues. For the CDR3, the DNA is TGTGCCAGCAGTGAGGGAGGGCCGGCTAATGAAAAACTGTTTTTT. This codes for CASSEGGPANEKLFF.

This chain connects TRBV25-1 to TRBJ2-5; maybe TRBD2 (5 bases). In germline, CDR1 is MGHDK, CDR2 SYGVNS. The CDR3 loop spans 14 amino acids. Trimming cost V 2 bases and J 0 bases, with 7 bases left between them. The CDR3 region is CASSEGRYQETQYF. Here the CDR3 DNA reads TGTGCCAGCAGTGAAGGGAGATACCAAGAGACCCAGTACTTC. The full variable domain, completed using reference TRBV25-1 and TRBJ2-5, is EADIYQTPRYLVIGTGKKITLECSQTMGHDKMYWYQQDPGMELHLIHYSYGVNSTEKGDLSSESTVSRIRTEHFPLTLESARPSHTSQYLCASSEGRYQETQYFGPGTRLLVL.

The chain couples TRBV19 to TRBJ2-1; TRBD2 matches 14 bases. This CDR3 is built from 18 residues. Germline assignment: CDR1 LNHDA and CDR2 SQIVND (reference sequence). The trim removed 4 bases at V and 10 bases at J, leaving 15 bases unmatched. The CDR3 DNA reads TGTGCCAGTAGTACGACCCCGGGACTAGCGGGAGTGAGGATCGAGCAGTTCTTC. It codes for CASSTTPGLAGVRIEQFF. Complete variable domain (other parts from reference TRBV19 and TRBJ2-1): DGGITQSPKYLFRKEGQNVTLSCEQNLNHDAMYWYRQDPGQGLRLIYYSQIVNDFQKGDIAEGYSVSREKKESFPLTVTSAQKNPTAFYLCASSTTPGLAGVRIEQFFGPGTRLTVL.